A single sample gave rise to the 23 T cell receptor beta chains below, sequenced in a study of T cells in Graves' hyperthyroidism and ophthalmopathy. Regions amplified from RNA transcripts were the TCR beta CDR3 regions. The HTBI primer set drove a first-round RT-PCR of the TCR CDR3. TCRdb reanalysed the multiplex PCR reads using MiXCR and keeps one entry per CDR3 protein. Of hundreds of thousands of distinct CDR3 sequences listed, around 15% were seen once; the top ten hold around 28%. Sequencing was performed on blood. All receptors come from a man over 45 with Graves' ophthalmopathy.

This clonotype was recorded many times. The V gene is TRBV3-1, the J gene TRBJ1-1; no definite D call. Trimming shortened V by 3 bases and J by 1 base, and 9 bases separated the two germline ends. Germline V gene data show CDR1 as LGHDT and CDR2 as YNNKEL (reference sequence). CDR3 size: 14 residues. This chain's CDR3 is CASSQAGENTEAFF. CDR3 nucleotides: TGTGCCAGCAGCCAGGCAGGAGAGAACACTGAAGCTTTCTTT.

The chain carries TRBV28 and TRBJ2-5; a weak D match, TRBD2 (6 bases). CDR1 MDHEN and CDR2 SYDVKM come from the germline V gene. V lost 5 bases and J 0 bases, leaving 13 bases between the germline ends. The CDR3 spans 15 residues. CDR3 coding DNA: TGTGCCAGCAGTCCTCGACTAGTCCACCAAGAGACCCAGTACTTC. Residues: CASSPRLVHQETQYF.

In DNA form, the CDR3 reads TGTGCCAGCAGTGAACAACCCTCCATAGGTAGCGGGCACTACGAGCAGTACTTC. This sequence encodes CASSEQPSIGSGHYEQYF. The chain links TRBV6-1 to TRBJ2-7; 7 bases are shared with TRBD2. In germline, CDR1 is MNHNS, CDR2 SASEGT. The CDR3 is 18 amino acids. Losses at the gene ends were 2 bases for V and 3 bases for J; bases not matched to a gene: 16.

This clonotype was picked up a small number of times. The chain's CDR3 is CASFSVNYGYTF. The CDR3 bases are TGTGCCAGCTTCTCGGTTAACTATGGCTACACCTTC. The chain joins TRBV11-2 to TRBJ1-2, with D uncertain. The germline V and J ends were trimmed by 8 bases and 1 base, with 8 bases remaining between them. Germline-derived CDR1 and CDR2 are SGHAT and FQNNGV. The CDR3 is made up of 12 amino acids.

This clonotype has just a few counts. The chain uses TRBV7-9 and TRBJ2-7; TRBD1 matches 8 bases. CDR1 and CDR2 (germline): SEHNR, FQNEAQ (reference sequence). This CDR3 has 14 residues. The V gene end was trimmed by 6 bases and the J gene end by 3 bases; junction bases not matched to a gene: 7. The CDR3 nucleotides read TGTGCCAGCAGAGGGGGACAGGACTTCTACGAGCAGTACTTC. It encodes CASRGGQDFYEQYF.

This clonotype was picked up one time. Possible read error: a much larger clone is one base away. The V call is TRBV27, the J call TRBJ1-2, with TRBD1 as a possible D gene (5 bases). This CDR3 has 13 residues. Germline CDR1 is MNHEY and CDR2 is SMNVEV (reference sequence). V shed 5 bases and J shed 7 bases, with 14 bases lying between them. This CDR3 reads CASSLASRAGYTF. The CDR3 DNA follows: TGTGCCAGCAGTCTTGCATCCAGGGCTGGCTACACCTTC.

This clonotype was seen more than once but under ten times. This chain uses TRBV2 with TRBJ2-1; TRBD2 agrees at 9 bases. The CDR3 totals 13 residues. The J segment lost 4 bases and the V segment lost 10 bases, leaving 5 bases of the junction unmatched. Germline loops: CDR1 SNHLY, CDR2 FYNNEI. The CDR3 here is CATLAGLYNEQFF. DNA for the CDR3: TGTGCCACCCTAGCGGGACTATACAATGAGCAGTTCTTC.

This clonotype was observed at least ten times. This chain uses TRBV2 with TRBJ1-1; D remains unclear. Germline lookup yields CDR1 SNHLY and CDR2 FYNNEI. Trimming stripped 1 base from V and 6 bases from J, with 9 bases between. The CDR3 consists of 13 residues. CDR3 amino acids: CASSEVPSSEAFF. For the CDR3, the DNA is TGTGCCAGCAGTGAAGTGCCGTCATCTGAAGCTTTCTTT.

DNA of the CDR3: TGTGCCAGCAGTTCCCGGGGACAGGACGTAGCGAACACCGGGGAGCTGTTTTTT. This codes for CASSSRGQDVANTGELFF. This chain links TRBV12-3 or TRBV12-4 with TRBJ2-2; 8 bases agree with TRBD1. This CDR3 comprises 18 residues. With V trimmed by 4 bases and J by 0 bases, 10 bases remained unmatched.

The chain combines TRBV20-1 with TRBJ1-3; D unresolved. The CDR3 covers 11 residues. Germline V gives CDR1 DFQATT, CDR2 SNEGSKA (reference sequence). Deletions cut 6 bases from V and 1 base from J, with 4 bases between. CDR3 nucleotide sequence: TGCAGTGCCCTTTCTGGAAACACCATATATTTT. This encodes CSALSGNTIYF.

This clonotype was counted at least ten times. The chain's CDR3 is CASSEGASGKELDTQYF. CDR3 DNA sequence: TGTGCCAGCAGTGAAGGGGCTAGCGGGAAGGAACTGGATACGCAGTATTTT. The chain uses TRBV2 and TRBJ2-3; 9 bases map to TRBD2. CDR3 size: 17 residues. Germline CDR1 is SNHLY and CDR2 is FYNNEI. Losses at the gene ends were 1 base for V and 6 bases for J; bases not matched to a gene: 11.

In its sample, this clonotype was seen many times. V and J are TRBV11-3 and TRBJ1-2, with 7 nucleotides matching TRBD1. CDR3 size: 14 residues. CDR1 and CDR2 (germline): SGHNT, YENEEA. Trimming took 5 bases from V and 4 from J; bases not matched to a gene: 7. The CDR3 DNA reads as TGTGCCAGCAGCCCAAGGGGACAGTTCTATGGCTACACCTTC. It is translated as CASSPRGQFYGYTF.

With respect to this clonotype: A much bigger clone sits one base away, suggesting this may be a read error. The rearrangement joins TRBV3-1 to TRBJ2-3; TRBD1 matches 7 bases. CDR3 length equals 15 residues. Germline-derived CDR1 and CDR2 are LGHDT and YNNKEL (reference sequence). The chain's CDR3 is CVSSSRQGLTDTQYF. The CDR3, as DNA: TGTGTCAGCAGCAGCCGACAGGGTTTGACAGATACGCAGTATTTT.

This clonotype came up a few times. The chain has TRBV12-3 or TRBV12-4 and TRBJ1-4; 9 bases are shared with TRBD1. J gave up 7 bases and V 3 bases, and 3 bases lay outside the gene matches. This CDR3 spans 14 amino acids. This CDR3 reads CASSFRTGVEKLFF. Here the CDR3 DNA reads TGTGCCAGCAGTTTCAGGACAGGGGTTGAAAAACTGTTTTTT.

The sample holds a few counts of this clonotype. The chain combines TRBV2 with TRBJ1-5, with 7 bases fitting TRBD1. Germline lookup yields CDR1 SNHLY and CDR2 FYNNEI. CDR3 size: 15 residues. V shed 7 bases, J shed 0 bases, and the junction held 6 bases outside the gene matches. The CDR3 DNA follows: TGTGCCAGCATCGCAGGACAGGATAGCAATCAGCCCCAGCATTTT. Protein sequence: CASIAGQDSNQPQHF. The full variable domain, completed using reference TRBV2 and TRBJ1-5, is EPEVTQTPSHQVTQMGQEVILRCVPISNHLYFYWYRQILGQKVEFLVSFYNNEISEKSEIFDDQFSVERPDGSNFTLKIRSTKLEDSAMYFCASIAGQDSNQPQHFGDGTRLSIL.

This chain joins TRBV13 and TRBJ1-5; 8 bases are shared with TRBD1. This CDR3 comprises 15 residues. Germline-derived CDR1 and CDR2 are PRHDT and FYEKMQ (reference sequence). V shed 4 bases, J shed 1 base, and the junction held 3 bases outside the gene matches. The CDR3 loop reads CASSSGTGSNQPQHF. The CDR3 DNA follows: TGTGCCAGCAGCTCCGGGACAGGCAGCAATCAGCCCCAGCATTTT.

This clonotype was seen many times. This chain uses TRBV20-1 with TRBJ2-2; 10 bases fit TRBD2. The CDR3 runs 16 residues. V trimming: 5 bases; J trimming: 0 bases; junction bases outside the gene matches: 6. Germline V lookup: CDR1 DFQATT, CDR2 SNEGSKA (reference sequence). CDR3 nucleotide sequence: TGCAGTGCTTCTCAAACTAGCGGGGCGAACACCGGGGAGCTGTTTTTT. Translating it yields CSASQTSGANTGELFF.

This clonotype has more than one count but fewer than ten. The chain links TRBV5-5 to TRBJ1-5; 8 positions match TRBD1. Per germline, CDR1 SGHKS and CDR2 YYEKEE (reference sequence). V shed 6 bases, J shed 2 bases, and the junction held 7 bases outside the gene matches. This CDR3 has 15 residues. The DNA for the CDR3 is TGTGCCAGCACCCAAGACAGGGGTGGCAATCAGCCCCAGCATTTT. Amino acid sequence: CASTQDRGGNQPQHF.

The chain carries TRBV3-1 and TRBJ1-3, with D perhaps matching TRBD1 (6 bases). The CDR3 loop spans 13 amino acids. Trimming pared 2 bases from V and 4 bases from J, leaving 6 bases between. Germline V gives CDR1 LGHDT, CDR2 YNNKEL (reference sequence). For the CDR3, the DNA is TGTGCCAGCAGCCAACAGGGGGGAAACACCATATATTTT. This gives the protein CASSQQGGNTIYF.

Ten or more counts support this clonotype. The CDR3 reads CASSIHVGKAFF. CDR3 DNA sequence: TGTGCCAGTAGTATACACGTTGGGAAAGCTTTCTTT. This rearrangement joins TRBV19 to TRBJ1-1, with D unresolved. The CDR3 sequence is 12 residues long. Germline V gene lookup returns CDR1 LNHDA and CDR2 SQIVND (reference sequence). V lost 2 bases to trimming and J lost 9 bases, with 10 bases between them.

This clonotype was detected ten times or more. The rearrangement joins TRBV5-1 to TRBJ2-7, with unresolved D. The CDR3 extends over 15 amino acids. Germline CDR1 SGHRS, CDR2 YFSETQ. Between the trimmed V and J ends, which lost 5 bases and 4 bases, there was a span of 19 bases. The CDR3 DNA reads TGCGCCAGCAGTAAAGAAGAGGCTGGAATTTACGAGCAGTACTTC. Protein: CASSKEEAGIYEQYF.

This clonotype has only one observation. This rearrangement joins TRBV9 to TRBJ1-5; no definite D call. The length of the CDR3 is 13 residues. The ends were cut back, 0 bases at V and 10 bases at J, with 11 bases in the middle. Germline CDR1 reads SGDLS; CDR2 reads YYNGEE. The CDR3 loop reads CASSVDTGYPQHF. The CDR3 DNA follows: TGTGCCAGCAGCGTAGATACGGGGTATCCCCAGCATTTT. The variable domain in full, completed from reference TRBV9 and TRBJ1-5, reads DSGVTQTPKHLITATGQRVTLRCSPRSGDLSVYWYQQSLDQGLQFLIQYYNGEERAKGNILERFSAQQFPDLHSELNLSSLELGDSALYFCASSVDTGYPQHFGDGTRLSIL.

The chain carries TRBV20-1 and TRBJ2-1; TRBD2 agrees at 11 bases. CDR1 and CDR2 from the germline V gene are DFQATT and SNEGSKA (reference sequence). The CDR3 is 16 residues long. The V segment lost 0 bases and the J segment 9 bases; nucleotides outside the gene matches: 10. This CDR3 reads CSARDQASGRFGEQFF. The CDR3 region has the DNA TGCAGTGCTAGAGATCAGGCTAGCGGGAGGTTCGGTGAGCAGTTCTTC.